The text below deals with one TCR beta chain. Its cognate antigen is unknown. As for treatment: oral pan-JAK inhibitor, 5-10 mg twice daily. Sequencing used cDNA as its template, made by extracting RNA and reverse transcribing it. Clones were sequenced by immunoSEQ multiplex PCR, and TCRdb holds only the in-frame ones, with some missing. Of about 190,000 clones listed, roughly three fifths are singletons. This specimen comes from a study of CD8+ T cells in alopecia areata. Study-level results: Normal-skin resident alphabeta T cells also appear among scalp sample sequences.

Trimming removed 0 bases from V and 7 bases from J; junction bases left unmatched: 12. In germline, CDR1 is SEHNR, CDR2 FQNEAQ (reference sequence). The CDR3 extends over 16 amino acids. This clonotype was obtained from a human donor with alopecia areata. The sample was CD4+ T cells sorted from blood, taken at week 4, from a patient treated with tofacitinib. V and J are TRBV7-9 and TRBJ2-7; 7 nucleotides align to TRBD1. The CDR3 here is CASSLASRTGPLEQYF. The CDR3 nucleotides are TGTGCCAGCAGCTTAGCGAGTAGGACAGGACCCTTAGAGCAGTACTTC.